These T cell receptor beta chains were read from a single sample in a study of T cells in Graves' hyperthyroidism and ophthalmopathy. One entry per CDR3 protein, called by TCRdb with MiXCR from the multiplex PCR reads. The repertoire holds roughly 550,000 distinct CDR3 sequences, with roughly 15% as singletons. Input material: blood. These receptor sequences come from a woman in her twenties or thirties with Graves' ophthalmopathy. Each CDR3 is given with its conserved first and last residue. D genes are given only for firm matches. Not all rows give a size; the values are once, few, many and, for expanded clones, a class.

TRBD2,many,TRBJ2-5,TRBV20-1,CSAVGGGETQYF,TGCAGTGCTGTCGGGGGGGGAGAGACCCAGTACTTC
NA,NA,TRBJ1-2,TRBV19,CASNGGLPYGYTF,TGTGCCAGTAACGGGGGGCTACCGTATGGCTACACCTTC
NA,many,TRBJ2-1,TRBV29-1,CSVEVGTGSGSYNEQFF,TGCAGCGTTGAGGTTGGGACAGGTAGCGGGTCCTACAATGAGCAGTTCTTC
TRBD1,many,TRBJ2-7,TRBV3-1,CASSRSPGQSYEQYF,TGTGCCAGCAGCCGGTCTCCGGGACAGTCCTACGAGCAGTACTTC
TRBD1,many,TRBJ1-3,TRBV11-2,CASRSIHRGSSGNTIYF,TGTGCCAGCAGGTCCATTCACAGGGGAAGCTCTGGAAACACCATATATTTT
NA,NA,TRBJ2-7,TRBV28,CASNSVGDEQYF,TGTGCCAGCAATTCGGTGGGGGACGAGCAGTACTTC
NA,NA,TRBJ2-2,TRBV7-9,CASSLGSRGRTGELFF,TGTGCCAGCAGCTTAGGTAGCAGGGGACGCACCGGGGAGCTGTTTTTT
NA,NA,TRBJ1-2,TRBV20-1,CSAEAHPPGPDYGYTF,TGCAGTGCAGAAGCCCACCCCCCGGGCCCTGACTATGGCTACACCTTC
TRBD1,NA,TRBJ2-1,TRBV24-1,CATSDPGTGRYNEQFF,TGTGCCACCAGTGATCCCGGGACAGGGCGATACAATGAGCAGTTCTTC
TRBD1,few,TRBJ2-2,TRBV7-8,CVSSLRTGGTGELFF,TGTGTCAGCAGCTTACGAACAGGGGGAACCGGGGAGCTGTTTTTT
NA,NA,TRBJ2-2,TRBV28,CAIGTLNTGELFF,TGTGCCATTGGGACGCTCAACACCGGGGAGCTGTTTTTT
NA,many,TRBJ1-4,TRBV7-9,CASSRGSSNEKLFF,TGTGCCAGCTCTAGGGGGAGTTCTAATGAAAAACTGTTTTTT
NA,NA,TRBJ1-1,TRBV7-6,CASSGPGPNTEAFF,TGTGCCAGCAGCGGTCCGGGTCCCAACACTGAAGCTTTCTTT
NA,NA,TRBJ2-3,TRBV6-9,CASSYRGPDTQYF,TGTGCCAGCAGTTACCGGGGCCCAGATACGCAGTATTTT
NA,few,TRBJ2-7,TRBV29-1,CSVEFLFPSYEQYF,TGCAGCGTTGAATTTCTGTTTCCATCCTACGAGCAGTACTTC
NA,many,TRBJ1-2,TRBV28,CASSPPGRANYGYTF,TGTGCCAGCAGTCCACCAGGACGGGCTAACTATGGCTACACCTTC
TRBD2,NA,TRBJ2-7,TRBV29-1,CRLAVSPYEQYF,TGCAGACTAGCGGTTAGCCCCTACGAGCAGTACTTC
NA,many,TRBJ2-7,TRBV7-9,CASSLEPWRYEQYF,TGTGCCAGCAGCTTAGAGCCCTGGAGGTACGAGCAGTACTTC
NA,many,TRBJ2-5,TRBV28,CASTTPGRTRETQYF,TGTGCCAGCACTACCCCGGGACGGACGCGGGAGACCCAGTACTTC
NA,few,TRBJ1-5,TRBV6-5,CASSYGSFSNQPQHF,TGTGCCAGCAGTTACGGGTCCTTTAGCAATCAGCCCCAGCATTTT
TRBD2,many,TRBJ2-7,TRBV28,CASSPSGLVLPTYEQYF,TGTGCCAGCAGTCCCTCGGGACTAGTACTCCCCACCTACGAGCAGTACTTC
NA,NA,TRBJ2-1,TRBV6-1,CASKEGLAQYEQFF,TGTGCCAGCAAGGAGGGGCTAGCACAATATGAGCAGTTCTTC
TRBD2,few,TRBJ2-7,TRBV28,CASSLGLATEQYF,TGTGCCAGCAGTTTAGGACTAGCAACCGAGCAGTACTTC
TRBD2,NA,TRBJ2-1,TRBV6-1,CASRTGSGTYDSNEQFF,TGTGCCAGCAGGACAGGTAGCGGGACTTACGATAGCAATGAGCAGTTCTTC
NA,many,TRBJ2-2,TRBV3-1,CASSRLPNTGELFF,TGTGCCAGCAGCCGGCTTCCGAACACCGGGGAGCTGTTTTTT
NA,few,TRBJ2-3,TRBV2,CASSWAVDTDTQYF,TGTGCCAGCAGCTGGGCCGTTGACACAGATACGCAGTATTTT
NA,many,TRBJ1-1,TRBV11-2,CASSLDSTEAFF,TGTGCCAGCAGCTTAGATAGCACTGAAGCTTTCTTT
NA,NA,TRBJ1-1,TRBV7-2,CASSPFIEINTEAFF,TGTGCCAGCAGCCCCTTCATCGAAATAAACACTGAAGCTTTCTTT
TRBD2,many,TRBJ2-3,TRBV5-1,CASSTVLAGGADTQYF,TGCGCCAGCAGCACCGTGCTAGCGGGAGGGGCAGATACGCAGTATTTT
NA,many,TRBJ1-2,TRBV28,CASSLQSYGYTF,TGTGCCAGCAGTTTACAGTCCTATGGCTACACCTTC
TRBD2,NA,TRBJ2-3,TRBV7-2,CASSLSGGPGTDTQYF,TGTGCCAGCAGCTTATCGGGGGGGCCAGGCACAGATACGCAGTATTTT
NA,NA,TRBJ1-1,TRBV7-9,CASSSRLLKAFF,TGTGCCAGCAGCTCCCGCCTTTTGAAAGCTTTCTTT
NA,many,TRBJ2-3,TRBV2,CASIGGQQGDTQYF,TGTGCCAGCATTGGCGGGCAGCAAGGAGATACGCAGTATTTT
NA,few,TRBJ2-5,TRBV15,CATSRDPGVGETQYF,TGTGCCACCAGCAGAGATCCCGGGGTCGGAGAGACCCAGTACTTC
NA,NA,TRBJ2-1,TRBV28,CASRLSGPNEQFF,TGTGCCAGCAGGTTGTCTGGCCCGAATGAGCAGTTCTTC
TRBD1,few,TRBJ2-7,TRBV7-9,CASSSRDRVYDGSYEQYF,TGTGCCAGCAGCTCCCGGGACAGGGTATATGATGGCTCCTACGAGCAGTACTTC
NA,many,TRBJ2-5,TRBV7-2,CASSLSRGARETQYF,TGTGCCAGCAGCTTAAGCCGGGGAGCAAGAGAGACCCAGTACTTC
NA,many,TRBJ2-1,TRBV30,CAGGLFPYNEQFF,TGTGCCGGCGGATTATTCCCCTACAATGAGCAGTTCTTC
NA,many,TRBJ2-7,TRBV30,CAWSDTGNHEQYF,TGTGCCTGGAGCGATACAGGGAATCACGAGCAGTACTTC
TRBD2,NA,TRBJ2-1,TRBV19,CASSIKPSGRITEQFF,TGTGCCAGTAGTATCAAACCTAGCGGGAGAATTACTGAGCAGTTCTTC
NA,NA,TRBJ2-1,TRBV28,CASSLEDTGFYNEQFF,TGTGCCAGCAGTTTAGAAGATACGGGGTTCTACAATGAGCAGTTCTTC
NA,many,TRBJ1-5,TRBV11-2,CASSLSSIDQPQHF,TGTGCCAGCAGCTTATCGTCCATTGATCAGCCCCAGCATTTT
NA,many,TRBJ2-1,TRBV10-1,CASSEGGSPYNEQFF,TGCGCCAGCAGTGAGGGTGGGAGTCCCTACAATGAGCAGTTCTTC
NA,many,TRBJ2-3,TRBV5-1,CASRRSGVGSTDTQYF,TGCGCCAGCAGGCGAAGCGGCGTCGGTAGCACAGATACGCAGTATTTT
NA,NA,TRBJ2-2,TRBV20-1,CSAISDTGELFF,TGCAGTGCTATATCTGACACCGGGGAGCTGTTTTTT
NA,NA,TRBJ2-5,TRBV7-2,CASSGGPPQVGGTQYF,TGTGCCAGCTCGGGGGGCCCTCCTCAGGTGGGGGGGACCCAGTACTTC
TRBD1,NA,TRBJ2-5,TRBV7-2,CASSLPSTGGAGTRGWETQYF,TGTGCCAGCAGCTTACCATCGACAGGGGGCGCTGGGACTAGAGGTTGGGAGACCCAGTACTTC
TRBD1,NA,TRBJ2-7,TRBV11-2,CASSSGQGRGHEQYF,TGTGCCAGCAGCTCGGGACAGGGGAGGGGGCACGAGCAGTACTTC
NA,few,TRBJ1-5,TRBV28,CASLDSSNQPQHF,TGTGCCAGTCTAGACAGTAGCAATCAGCCCCAGCATTTT
NA,NA,TRBJ2-1,TRBV12-3/TRBV12-4,CASSLLQGGFPYNEQFF,TGTGCCAGCAGTTTATTGCAAGGAGGGTTCCCCTACAATGAGCAGTTCTTC
NA,many,TRBJ2-3,TRBV5-1,CASSPGRSLSTDTQYF,TGCGCCAGCAGCCCTGGGAGGAGTTTGAGTACAGATACGCAGTATTTT
NA,many,TRBJ1-4,TRBV28,CASNSPPGVATNEKLFF,TGTGCCAGCAACTCCCCGCCAGGGGTTGCAACTAATGAAAAACTGTTTTTT
NA,NA,TRBJ2-2,TRBV9,CASSARDLCPGELFF,TGTGCCAGCAGCGCCCGGGACCTATGTCCCGGGGAGCTGTTTTTT